This TCR beta chain was observed in a study of blood T cell repertoires in COVID-19 (dated by TCRdb to 2020 to 2021). Background for the entire study: Collaborator samples came from the United States, Italy and Spain and covered acute and convalescent phases of COVID-19. The material from the prospective study consisted of cDNA or gDNA derived from T cells, B-cell-depleted T cells, or PBMCs. Subjects who had been exposed to COVID-19, were actively infected with it, or had recovered from it provided the deeply sampled blood TCRbeta repertoires that made up the dataset. The repertoires were made available in a free public database intended to serve as a resource for research on the immune response to SARS-CoV-2. The samples were drawn from two sources: the first 160 participants of the ongoing ImmuneRACE study, and fewer than 1,500 subjects contributed by 6 global collaborators. A de-identified subject ID, COVID-19 status, age in years and sex were almost always included in the sample metadata. Where HLA class I and class II types were available, the types were taken from metadata supplied by the sample provider, not from assay-based typing. Broader findings and caveats from the paper: The quantity of clinical and demographic metadata differed by source and by participant and was supplied without curation.

Trimming leaves V shorter by 8 bases and J shorter by 6 bases, with the junction holding 9 bases beyond the gene matches. In the germline V gene, CDR1 corresponds to ENHRY and CDR2 to SYGVKD. The CDR3 numbers 13 residues from cysteine through phenylalanine. Of the read, only the CDR3 DNA is kept; its 39 bases are in frame from base 1. TCRbeta CDR3 regions were amplified from genomic DNA by means of the immunoSEQ Assay, a bias-controlled multiplex PCR. In the paper's pipeline: The number of nucleated cells in each sample was estimated from the amplification of reference gene primers within the assay. Sequence reads were collapsed and filtered to measure the absolute abundance of every unique TCRbeta CDR3 rearrangement. For each sample, productive Simpson clonality was calculated as the square root of Simpson's diversity index across productive rearrangements. TCRdb provides this immuneACCESS table in a form limited to in-frame rearrangements. Some clones are lacking; in checked studies, under half of them reflect an unresolved V gene, and why the rest are absent is not known. That table furnishes V, J and clone size, whereas the DNA furnished D and trimming. Present in this sample are about 89,000 clones, roughly 80% of which were seen just once. Of the sample, 6.3% is held by the ten largest clones.

One collaborating source in Seattle enrolled patients during active infection and followed them longitudinally through the course of disease. Collaborating institutions collected whole blood in K2EDTA tubes following their own protocols. Collaborator samples were shipped for TCRbeta analysis as frozen whole blood, isolated PBMCs, or DNA extracted from either sample type. A word on this clone: Its antigen remains undetermined. Base qualities are missing; no much larger clone stands one base away.

The chain is made from TRBV10-3 and TRBJ2-7, with TRBD1 identical over 8 junction bases. The receptor comes from a man aged 70-80 years with COVID-19, enrolled during active disease. What was sequenced was peripheral blood. CDR3 sequence: CAIVGDRGSEQYF. The DNA sequence reads TGTGCCATCGTTGGAGACAGGGGTAGCGAGCAGTACTTC.